A selection of T cell receptor beta chains follows, all from one sample in a study of T cells in Graves' hyperthyroidism and ophthalmopathy. TCRdb called the multiplex PCR reads again in MiXCR, with one record for every CDR3 protein. The sample comprises around 400,000 distinct CDR3 sequences, around 13% of which are singletons, and roughly 8.3% rests with the top ten. Material: blood. All receptors come from a woman in her late teens or twenties with Graves' hyperthyroidism. The CDR3 runs from the conserved cysteine through the conserved F or W. The D gene is left open where the match is weak. Clone size appears in some rows only: once, few, many, or a class for an expanded clone.

D gene,J gene,clone size,V gene,CDR3 protein,CDR3 DNA
-,TRBJ1-1,few,TRBV4-3,CASSQAPIMNTEAFF,TGCGCCAGCAGCCAGGCACCGATCATGAACACTGAAGCTTTCTTT
TRBD1,TRBJ2-1,many,TRBV10-3,CAISEGQGVTLNEQFF,TGTGCCATCAGTGAAGGTCAGGGGGTGACCCTCAATGAGCAGTTCTTC
TRBD2,TRBJ2-1,few,TRBV5-1,CASSLTPPGPDGGDEQFF,TGCGCCAGCAGCTTGACGCCGCCGGGACCCGATGGGGGGGATGAGCAGTTCTTC
-,TRBJ2-7,once,TRBV10-3,CAISVNDGAYEQYF,TGTGCCATCAGTGTAAACGACGGTGCCTACGAGCAGTACTTC
TRBD1,TRBJ1-1,many,TRBV7-8,CASVTGGANTEAFF,TGTGCCAGCGTGACAGGGGGCGCGAACACTGAAGCTTTCTTT
-,TRBJ1-6,once,TRBV2,CASSEEAGPNSPLHF,TGTGCCAGCAGTGAAGAGGCAGGGCCTAATTCACCCCTCCACTTT
-,TRBJ2-7,many,TRBV11-2,CASSPPGRFYEQYF,TGTGCCAGCAGCCCCCCGGGACGGTTCTACGAGCAGTACTTC
TRBD1,TRBJ2-3,many,TRBV3-1,CASSHTTGGDPDTQYF,TGTGCCAGCAGCCACACGACAGGGGGTGACCCAGATACGCAGTATTTT
TRBD1,TRBJ1-5,few,TRBV5-6,CASSSGTGVFQPQHF,TGTGCCAGCAGCTCCGGGACAGGGGTATTCCAGCCCCAGCATTTT
-,TRBJ2-7,many,TRBV7-2,CASSPQEGSYEQYF,TGTGCCAGCAGCCCCCAGGAGGGATCCTACGAGCAGTACTTC
-,TRBJ2-2,-,TRBV19,CASSPRDRDIGELFF,TGTGCCAGTAGTCCCAGGGACCGAGACATCGGGGAGCTGTTTTTT
TRBD2,TRBJ2-1,many,TRBV20-1,CSAPPAGGRYNEQFF,TGCAGTGCTCCCCCGGCGGGGGGGCGGTACAATGAGCAGTTCTTC